This entry lists 23 T cell receptor beta chains sequenced from one sample in a study of OX40 agonist ivuxolimab in advanced cancers. Sequencing was performed with immunoSEQ multiplex PCR; in TCRdb, only in-frame clones are kept and a portion is missing. The sample contains about 120,000 clones, more than 80% of which appear only once. The sample consisted of CD4+ or CD8+ T cells sorted from blood, taken in a trial of the OX40 agonist ivuxolimab. Receptors were obtained from an adult with an advanced solid tumor such as melanoma, head and neck, liver or kidney cancer.

The rearrangement joins TRBV5-6 to TRBJ2-3; 7 bases map to TRBD2. The CDR3 length is 18 residues. CDR1 is SGHDT, CDR2 YYEEEE, per germline. V was clipped by 1 base and J by 1 base; unmatched bases: 12. The CDR3 loop is CASSLHLSSGSGTDTQYF. CDR3 nucleotide sequence: TGTGCCAGCAGCTTGCATTTGTCTAGCGGTTCGGGCACAGATACGCAGTATTTT. Looking up the rest from reference TRBV5-6 and TRBJ2-3 gives the full variable domain: DAGVTQSPTHLIKTRGQQVTLRCSPKSGHDTVSWYQQALGQGPQFIFQYYEEEERQRGNFPDRFSGHQFPNYSSELNVNALLLGDSALYLCASSLHLSSGSGTDTQYFGPGTRLTVL.

The J gene is TRBJ1-5, the V gene TRBV19; no firm D call. In germline, CDR1 is LNHDA, CDR2 SQIVND (reference sequence). Trimming pared 6 bases from V and 7 bases from J, leaving 13 bases between. There are 13 residues in the CDR3. The CDR3 spells CASSAALGQPQHF. Written as DNA, the CDR3 is TGTGCCAGTAGCGCCGCATTGGGACAGCCCCAGCATTTT. The full variable domain, completed using reference TRBV19 and TRBJ1-5, is DGGITQSPKYLFRKEGQNVTLSCEQNLNHDAMYWYRQDPGQGLRLIYYSQIVNDFQKGDIAEGYSVSREKKESFPLTVTSAQKNPTAFYLCASSAALGQPQHFGDGTRLSIL.

The chain has TRBV19 and TRBJ1-2, with D tentatively TRBD1 (5 bases). V lost 5 bases, J lost 4 bases, and 14 bases lay in between. Germline V gene lookup returns CDR1 LNHDA and CDR2 SQIVND (reference sequence). CDR3 size: 14 residues. CDR3 region: CASSSGREPYGYTF. CDR3 nucleotides: TGTGCCAGTAGTTCGGGACGGGAACCCTATGGCTACACCTTC.

The CDR3 sequence: CASSGSAHGGGELFF. CDR3 DNA sequence: TGCGCCAGCAGCGGTAGCGCGCACGGGGGCGGGGAGCTGTTTTTT. J is TRBJ2-2 and V is TRBV5-1; D may be TRBD2 (6 bases). The CDR3 runs 15 residues. V was cut by 4 bases and J by 7 bases, with 17 bases left in between. CDR1 is SGHRS, CDR2 YFSETQ, per germline.

The CDR3 nucleotides read TGTGCCAGTACCGTCGGGGCCCCTAATGAAAAACTGTTTTTT. This sequence encodes CASTVGAPNEKLFF. This chain links TRBV19 with TRBJ1-4; tentatively, D is TRBD1 (5 bases). V lost 7 bases and J lost 3, with 12 bases in between. This CDR3 is built from 14 residues. CDR1 and CDR2 (germline): LNHDA, SQIVND (reference sequence).

This clone was picked up a small number of times. This chain joins TRBV19 and TRBJ1-5, with 7 bases that match TRBD1. Germline CDR1 reads LNHDA; CDR2 reads SQIVND (reference sequence). The CDR3 length is 13 residues. The V segment lost 7 bases and the J segment 3 bases; nucleotides outside the gene matches: 3. The DNA of the CDR3 is TGTGCCAGTAAGGGACAGTACAATCAGCCCCAGCATTTT. Amino acids: CASKGQYNQPQHF.

V usage is TRBV10-1 and J usage is TRBJ2-1, with D possibly being TRBD2 (7 bases). Deletions cut 5 bases from V and 4 bases from J, with 9 bases between. This CDR3 has 13 residues. Germline values: CDR1 WNHNN, CDR2 SYGVQD (reference sequence). CDR3: CASSRGAYNEQFF. The CDR3 DNA follows: TGCGCCAGCAGTCGGGGGGCTTACAATGAGCAGTTCTTC.

This chain connects TRBV27 to TRBJ1-4, with D unresolved. Trimming took 2 bases from V and 0 from J, leaving 7 bases between them. Germline loops: CDR1 MNHEY, CDR2 SMNVEV (reference sequence). The CDR3 is made up of 15 amino acids. The CDR3 DNA is TGTGCCAGCAGTTTAGGGGTTACAACTAATGAAAAACTGTTTTTT. This translates into CASSLGVTTNEKLFF.

The chain employs TRBV2 and TRBJ2-5; D is perhaps TRBD2 (7 bases). The CDR3 covers 15 residues. V lost 3 bases and J 5 bases, leaving 16 bases between the germline ends. Germline V gene data show CDR1 as SNHLY and CDR2 as FYNNEI. The CDR3 spells CASSDRGAQWETQYF. CDR3 in DNA: TGTGCCAGCAGTGACCGGGGGGCGCAGTGGGAGACCCAGTACTTC.

The V call is TRBV7-9, the J call TRBJ2-3, with a weak D call TRBD1 (6 bases). The V gene lost 2 bases and the J gene lost 5 bases, with 11 bases spanning the gap. This CDR3 spans 14 amino acids. The germline CDR1 and CDR2 sequences are SEHNR and FQNEAQ (reference sequence). The CDR3 DNA reads as TGTGCCAGCAGCTTACTGGGGGCTGGAGATACGCAGTATTTT. Translated: CASSLLGAGDTQYF.

The chain uses TRBV18 and TRBJ1-1; a possible D gene is TRBD1 (6 bases). The CDR3 spans 17 residues. The germline gives CDR1 KGHSH, CDR2 LQKENI. With 4 bases removed from V and 1 base from J, the gap between germline ends came to 19 bases. The CDR3 loop is CASSRLRTDRSNTEAFF. The CDR3 DNA follows: TGTGCCAGCTCACGCCTCAGGACCGACAGGTCGAACACTGAAGCTTTCTTT. Using reference TRBV18 and TRBJ1-1 for the parts outside the CDR3, the full variable domain is NAGVMQNPRHLVRRRGQEARLRCSPMKGHSHVYWYRQLPEEGLKFMVYLQKENIIDESGMPKERFSAEFPKEGPSILRIQQVVRGDSAAYFCASSRLRTDRSNTEAFFGQGTRLTVV.

The chain joins TRBV27 to TRBJ2-5; 9 bases agree with TRBD2. The tail of the sequence fits TRBJ2-7 better, so the J call may be wrong. Germline V gene lookup returns CDR1 MNHEY and CDR2 SMNVEV (reference sequence). The CDR3 runs to 17 residues. CDR3 in amino acids: CASSPLGLARSSYEQYF. CDR3 nucleotides: TGTGCCAGCAGTCCCTTAGGACTAGCGCGAAGCTCCTACGAGCAGTACTTC.

The gene calls are TRBV7-2 and TRBJ1-4; D not resolved. The germline V and J ends were trimmed by 5 bases and 4 bases, with 14 bases remaining between them. The CDR3 sequence is 15 residues long. Germline loops: CDR1 SGHTA, CDR2 FQGNSA. CDR3 coding DNA: TGTGCCAGCAGCACTCCTCAGGACCTTAATGAAAAACTGTTTTTT. Translating it yields CASSTPQDLNEKLFF.

V is TRBV7-2 and J is TRBJ2-1; D is tentatively TRBD1 or TRBD2 (5 bases each). This CDR3 has 13 amino acids. Germline V gene data show CDR1 as SGHTA and CDR2 as FQGNSA. The V gene lost 7 bases and the J gene lost 6 bases, with 13 bases spanning the gap. The CDR3 loop reads CASKSQGPNEQFF. CDR3 nucleotide sequence: TGTGCCAGCAAATCCCAGGGACCCAATGAGCAGTTCTTC.

This clone was found once. V and J are TRBV2 and TRBJ1-1; D is uncertain. V was pared by 0 bases and J by 5 bases, with 10 bases between. The CDR3 covers 14 residues. Looked up from germline, CDR1 is SNHLY and CDR2 is FYNNEI. DNA for the CDR3: TGTGCCAGCAGTGAAGCGCTTCCAGGAACTGAAGCTTTCTTT. It is translated as CASSEALPGTEAFF.

This chain links TRBV28 with TRBJ2-3; the D is unclear. Germline V CDR1 and CDR2: MDHEN, SYDVKM. CDR3 length: 13 amino acids. V was clipped by 4 bases and J by 3 bases, with 8 bases between them. The CDR3 region is CASSSTSTDTQYF. The CDR3 DNA follows: TGTGCCAGCAGTTCAACCTCGACAGATACGCAGTATTTT. The full variable domain, its missing parts supplied by reference TRBV28 and TRBJ2-3, is DVKVTQSSRYLVKRTGEKVFLECVQDMDHENMFWYRQDPGLGLRLIYFSYDVKMKEKGDIPEGYSVSREKKERFSLILESASTNQTSMYLCASSSTSTDTQYFGPGTRLTVL.

V is TRBV27 and J is TRBJ1-1; D is unresolved. The CDR3 extends over 14 amino acids. Germline-derived CDR1 and CDR2 are MNHEY and SMNVEV (reference sequence). The germline V and J ends were trimmed by 6 bases and 4 bases, with 15 bases remaining between them. The CDR3 nucleotides are TGTGCCAGCAGGCTCACACCGATTAGCACTGAAGCTTTCTTT. Protein sequence: CASRLTPISTEAFF.

The rearrangement joins TRBV19 to TRBJ1-6; 7 bases match TRBD1. V lost 6 bases, J lost 6 bases, and 8 bases stayed unmatched. CDR1 and CDR2 from the germline V gene are LNHDA and SQIVND (reference sequence). CDR3 length: 15 amino acids. The CDR3 DNA reads as TGTGCCAGTAGACCCCAGGACAGGCTTAATTCACCCCTCCACTTT. Amino acids: CASRPQDRLNSPLHF.

The V call is TRBV6-1, the J call TRBJ2-3, with 9 positions matching TRBD2. Losses at the gene ends were 2 bases for V and 7 bases for J; bases not matched to a gene: 4. Per germline, CDR1 MNHNS and CDR2 SASEGT. This CDR3 spans 14 amino acids. CDR3 DNA sequence: TGTGCCAGCAGTGAACTAGCGGGGAGACATACGCAGTATTTT. It encodes CASSELAGRHTQYF.

V and J are TRBV6-1 and TRBJ2-7; D is perhaps TRBD2 (5 bases). Per the germline V gene, CDR1 is MNHNS and CDR2 is SASEGT. V was clipped by 6 bases and J by 9 bases, with 12 bases between them. The CDR3 runs 11 residues. The CDR3 here is CASRDGGGQYF. CDR3 nucleotide sequence: TGTGCCAGCAGGGATGGCGGAGGGCAGTACTTC.

The chain employs TRBV2 and TRBJ2-7; tentative D call: TRBD1 (6 bases). This CDR3 is 13 amino acids long. V lost 3 bases, J lost 6 bases, and 12 bases lay in between. CDR1 SNHLY and CDR2 FYNNEI come from the germline V gene. CDR3 sequence reads: CASSDTGQVEQYF. The CDR3 DNA follows: TGTGCCAGCAGTGATACAGGGCAGGTCGAGCAGTACTTC.

This sequence joins TRBV2 and TRBJ2-5, with 7 bases identical to TRBD1. Germline trimming cut 6 bases from V and 1 base from J; bases unmatched to any gene: 2. Looked up from germline, CDR1 is SNHLY and CDR2 is FYNNEI. The CDR3 sequence is 13 residues long. The CDR3 DNA reads TGTGCCAGCAGGAAGGGGGCCCAAGAGACCCAGTACTTC. It codes for CASRKGAQETQYF.

The chain couples TRBV5-5 to TRBJ2-5; 8 bases align to TRBD1. Trimming at V came to 2 bases and at J to 2 bases, leaving 5 bases not matched to a gene. Germline CDR1 reads SGHKS; CDR2 reads YYEKEE (reference sequence). This CDR3 is built from 15 residues. The CDR3 spells CASSFDRGTQETQYF. Here the CDR3 DNA reads TGTGCCAGCAGCTTCGACAGGGGAACACAAGAGACCCAGTACTTC.